This TCR beta chain was captured by sequencing in a study of blood T cell repertoires in COVID-19. The protocol was immunoSEQ multiplex PCR, while the TCRdb copy is restricted to in-frame clones and leaves out a portion. The table shows approximately 88,000 clones, with more than 80% occurring only once. The J segment lost 5 bases and the V segment lost 3 bases, leaving 6 bases of the junction unmatched. The CDR3 is 17 residues long. CDR1 is SNHLY and CDR2 is FYNNEI in the germline V gene. The chain couples TRBV2 to TRBJ2-5; 16 positions match TRBD2. The sample taken for sequencing was peripheral blood. The source of this sequence is a woman aged 80 or over with acute or convalescent COVID-19. The CDR3 region has the DNA TGTGCCAGCAGTGATTTGGGACTAGCGGGAGGGTCTGAGACCCAGTACTTC. It specifies CASSDLGLAGGSETQYF.